The present entry profiles one T cell receptor beta chain with its context. Its cognate antigen is unknown. The data were taken from a study of cytomegalovirus exposure and HLA in healthy donors. Study-level points and caveats: Researchers reportedly found TCR beta sequences accurately predicted most subjects' HLA-A and HLA-B alleles. There were reportedly fewer N-insertions in an Asian-associated ancestry cluster than the approximately 630-donor mean, in a later analysis. Association of a missense DCLRE1C variant with TCR beta V- and J-gene trimming was reported in a later analysis. An analysis was carried out at a later point. It showed that HLA-associated TCR beta chains were more clonally expanded than equally common non-associated chains.

Primers included in the PCR were 60 Vbeta and 13 Jbeta primers. Some clones are missing from TCRdb's copy, which holds only in-frame ones; the method was immunoSEQ multiplex PCR. The profile shows about 140,000 clones, more than 75% of them singletons. The sample comprised PBMCs. The sequence was obtained from a female donor in good health and CMV-seronegative.

The CDR3 loop is CASSQLADRVTDTQYF. The CDR3 coding sequence is TGCGCCAGCAGCCAACTAGCGGACAGAGTCACAGATACGCAGTATTTT. This chain links TRBV4-3 with TRBJ2-3; D is perhaps TRBD2 (7 bases). CDR1 is LGHNA, CDR2 YSLEER, per germline. V gave up 2 bases and J gave up 2 bases, with 14 bases separating them. The CDR3 runs 16 residues.